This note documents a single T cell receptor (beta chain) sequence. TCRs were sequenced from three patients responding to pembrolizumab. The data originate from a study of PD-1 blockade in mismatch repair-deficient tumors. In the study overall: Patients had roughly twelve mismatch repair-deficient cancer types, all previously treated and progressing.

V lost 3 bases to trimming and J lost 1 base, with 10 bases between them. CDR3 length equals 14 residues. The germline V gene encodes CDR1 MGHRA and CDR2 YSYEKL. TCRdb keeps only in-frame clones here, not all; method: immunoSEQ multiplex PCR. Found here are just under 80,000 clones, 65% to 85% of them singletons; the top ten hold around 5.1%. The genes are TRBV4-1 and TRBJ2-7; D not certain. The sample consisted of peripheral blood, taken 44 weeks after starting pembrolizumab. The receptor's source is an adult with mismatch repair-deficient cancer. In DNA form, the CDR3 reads TGCGCCAGCAGCCAGGTATCAGGTTCCTACGAGCAGTACTTC. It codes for CASSQVSGSYEQYF.